The entry below describes one T cell receptor beta chain. What it binds is unknown. These data belong to a study of cytomegalovirus exposure and HLA in healthy donors. Healthy bone marrow donors made up the cohort. 13 Jbeta primers and 60 Vbeta primers were used for the PCR. Some clones are missing from TCRdb's copy, which holds only in-frame ones; the method was immunoSEQ multiplex PCR. The repertoire consists of roughly 82,000 clones, with around 70% occurring once and the leading ten covering more than 9.5%. Findings and caveats of the study: In an earlier analysis, about 90% or about 30%: the productive usage of most TCR beta V segments. TCR sequences were mostly rare, though some public TCRs occurred in many donors.

CDR1 is LNHDA, CDR2 SQIVND, per germline (reference sequence). The CDR3 loop spans 12 amino acids. This chain uses TRBV19 with TRBJ2-3, with D possibly being TRBD1 (6 bases). The origin of this receptor is a woman aged 40 to 49 in good health and CMV-seropositive. Material for sequencing was PBMCs. The DNA for the CDR3 is TGTGCTTCAGAGGGGGAACTAGATACGCAGTATTTT. It specifies CASEGELDTQYF.